This T cell receptor beta chain was identified in a study of shared clonotypes between healthy human individuals. Study context: Every donor yielded three CD4 naive, three CD4 memory, two CD8 naive and one CD8 memory plate.

In the CD4+ fraction, cells were divided into CD45RA+ naive and CD45RA-negative memory subsets. The CDR3 is 15 amino acids. Germline V gene data show CDR1 as SGHTA and CDR2 as FQGTGA. The V end was cut by 0 bases, the J end by 0 bases, with 6 bases between. The assay was immunoSEQ multiplex PCR, and TCRdb's table has in-frame clones only and misses some. The sample lists about 1 million clones; roughly 74% were seen once. The V call is TRBV7-3, the J call TRBJ2-1; D is undetermined. The receptor was isolated from a man aged 18 to 35 in good health. Some clones in this sample may be carry-over from other donors' samples. The sequenced material came from memory CD4+ T cells from PBMCs. Subset of the sample: CD45RA-negative fraction. The CDR3 is CASSLTLSSYNEQFF. As DNA, the CDR3 is TGTGCCAGCAGCTTAACCTTAAGCTCCTACAATGAGCAGTTCTTC.